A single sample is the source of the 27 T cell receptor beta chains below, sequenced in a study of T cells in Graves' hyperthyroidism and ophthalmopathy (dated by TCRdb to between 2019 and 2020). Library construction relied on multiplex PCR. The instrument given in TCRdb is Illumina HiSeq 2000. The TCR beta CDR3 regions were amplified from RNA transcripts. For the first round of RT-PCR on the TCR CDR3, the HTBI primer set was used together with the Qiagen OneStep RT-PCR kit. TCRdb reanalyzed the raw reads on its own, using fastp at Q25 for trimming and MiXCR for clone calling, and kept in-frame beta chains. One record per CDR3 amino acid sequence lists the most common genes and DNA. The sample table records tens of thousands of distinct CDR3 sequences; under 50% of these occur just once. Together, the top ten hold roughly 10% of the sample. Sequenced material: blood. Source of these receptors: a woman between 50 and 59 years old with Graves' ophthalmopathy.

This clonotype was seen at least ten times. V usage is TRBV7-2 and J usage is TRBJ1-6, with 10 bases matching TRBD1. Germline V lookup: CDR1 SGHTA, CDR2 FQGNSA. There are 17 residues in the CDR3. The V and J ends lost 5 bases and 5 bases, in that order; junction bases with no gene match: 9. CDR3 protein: CASSPITGTGDNSPLHF. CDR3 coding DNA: TGTGCCAGCAGCCCCATTACCGGGACAGGGGATAATTCACCCCTCCACTTT.

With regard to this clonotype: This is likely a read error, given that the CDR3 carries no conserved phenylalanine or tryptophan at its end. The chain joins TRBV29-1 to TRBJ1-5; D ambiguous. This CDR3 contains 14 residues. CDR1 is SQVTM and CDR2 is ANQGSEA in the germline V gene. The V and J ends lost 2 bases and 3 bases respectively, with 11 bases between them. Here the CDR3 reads CSVEPRQNNQPQHS. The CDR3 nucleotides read TGCAGCGTTGAACCCCGGCAGAACAATCAGCCCCAGCATTCT.

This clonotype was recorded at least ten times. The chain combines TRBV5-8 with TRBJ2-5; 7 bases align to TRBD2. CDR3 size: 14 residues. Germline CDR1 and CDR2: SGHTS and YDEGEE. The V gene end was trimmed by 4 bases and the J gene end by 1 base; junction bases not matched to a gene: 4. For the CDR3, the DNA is TGTGCCAGCAGCGGCGGACTAGTCCAAGAGACCCAGTACTTC. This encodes CASSGGLVQETQYF.

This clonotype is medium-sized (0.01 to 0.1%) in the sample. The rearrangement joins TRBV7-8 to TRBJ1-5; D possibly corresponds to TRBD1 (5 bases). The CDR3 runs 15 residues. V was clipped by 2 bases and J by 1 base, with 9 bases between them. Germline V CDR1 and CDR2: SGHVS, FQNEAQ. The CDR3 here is CASSLWGESNQPQHF. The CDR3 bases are TGTGCCAGCAGCTTATGGGGGGAGAGCAATCAGCCCCAGCATTTT.

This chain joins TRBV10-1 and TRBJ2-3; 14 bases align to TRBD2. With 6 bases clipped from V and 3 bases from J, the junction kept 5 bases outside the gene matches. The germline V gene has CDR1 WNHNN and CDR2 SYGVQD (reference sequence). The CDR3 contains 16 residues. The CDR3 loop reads CASSQTSGGATDTQYF. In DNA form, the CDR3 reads TGCGCCAGCAGCCAGACTAGCGGGGGGGCGACAGATACGCAGTATTTT.

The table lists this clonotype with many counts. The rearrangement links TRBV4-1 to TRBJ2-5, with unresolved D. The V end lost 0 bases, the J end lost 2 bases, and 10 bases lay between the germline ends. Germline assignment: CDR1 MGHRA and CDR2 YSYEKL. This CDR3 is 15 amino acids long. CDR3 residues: CASSQDKVAQETQYF. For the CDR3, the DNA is TGCGCCAGCAGCCAAGATAAGGTGGCTCAAGAGACCCAGTACTTC.

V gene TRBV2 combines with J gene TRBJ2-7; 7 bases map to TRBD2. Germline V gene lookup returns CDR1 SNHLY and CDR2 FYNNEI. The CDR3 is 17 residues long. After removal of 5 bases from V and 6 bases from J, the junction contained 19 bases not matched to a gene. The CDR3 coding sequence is TGTGCCAGCAGTTTCTCGCCCCCGATGGGGACTATCCGCGAGCAGTACTTC. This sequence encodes CASSFSPPMGTIREQYF.

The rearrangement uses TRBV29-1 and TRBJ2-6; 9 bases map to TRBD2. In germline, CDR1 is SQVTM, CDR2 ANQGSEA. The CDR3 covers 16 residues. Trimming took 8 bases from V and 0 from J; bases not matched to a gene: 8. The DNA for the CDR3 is TGCAGCTTGGGTAATAGCGGGGGCTCTGGGGCCAACGTCCTGACTTTC. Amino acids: CSLGNSGGSGANVLTF.

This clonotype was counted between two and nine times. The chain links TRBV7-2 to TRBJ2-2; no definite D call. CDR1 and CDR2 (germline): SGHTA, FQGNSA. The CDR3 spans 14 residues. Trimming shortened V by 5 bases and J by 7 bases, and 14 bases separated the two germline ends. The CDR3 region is CASSQVVDGGELFF. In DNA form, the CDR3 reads TGTGCCAGCAGCCAAGTGGTGGACGGCGGGGAGCTGTTTTTT.

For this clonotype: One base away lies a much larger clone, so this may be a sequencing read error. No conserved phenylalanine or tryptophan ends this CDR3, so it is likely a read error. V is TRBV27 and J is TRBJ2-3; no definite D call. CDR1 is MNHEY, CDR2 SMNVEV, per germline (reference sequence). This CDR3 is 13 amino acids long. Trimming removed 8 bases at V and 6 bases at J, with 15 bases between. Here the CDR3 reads CASGRIFADTQYL. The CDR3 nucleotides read TGTGCCAGCGGACGGATTTTTGCGGATACGCAGTATTTG.

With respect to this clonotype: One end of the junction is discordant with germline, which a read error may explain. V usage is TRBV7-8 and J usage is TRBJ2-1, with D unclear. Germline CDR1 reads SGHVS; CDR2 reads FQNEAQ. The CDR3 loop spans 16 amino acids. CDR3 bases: TGTGCCAGCAGTCGGAAAGGAGCAAACTACTACAATGGGCAGTTCTTC. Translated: CASSRKGANYYNGQFF.

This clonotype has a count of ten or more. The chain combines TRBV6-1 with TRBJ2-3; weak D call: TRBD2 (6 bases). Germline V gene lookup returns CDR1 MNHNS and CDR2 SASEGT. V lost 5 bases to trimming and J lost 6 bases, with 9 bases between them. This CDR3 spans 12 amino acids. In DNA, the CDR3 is TGTGCCAGCAGTCGGGAGTGGGATACGCAGTATTTT. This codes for CASSREWDTQYF.

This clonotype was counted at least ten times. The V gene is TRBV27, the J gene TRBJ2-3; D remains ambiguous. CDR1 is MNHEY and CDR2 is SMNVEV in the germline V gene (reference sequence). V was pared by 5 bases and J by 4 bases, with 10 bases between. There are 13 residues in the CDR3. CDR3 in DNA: TGTGCCAGCAGTACGCCGCCATCAGATACGCAGTATTTT. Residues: CASSTPPSDTQYF.

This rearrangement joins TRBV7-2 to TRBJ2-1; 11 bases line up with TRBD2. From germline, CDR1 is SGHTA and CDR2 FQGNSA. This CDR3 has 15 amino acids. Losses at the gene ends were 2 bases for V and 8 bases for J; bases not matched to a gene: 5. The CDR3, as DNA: TGTGCCAGCAGCTTAACTAGCGGGAGTTTGTATGAGCAGTTCTTC. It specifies CASSLTSGSLYEQFF.

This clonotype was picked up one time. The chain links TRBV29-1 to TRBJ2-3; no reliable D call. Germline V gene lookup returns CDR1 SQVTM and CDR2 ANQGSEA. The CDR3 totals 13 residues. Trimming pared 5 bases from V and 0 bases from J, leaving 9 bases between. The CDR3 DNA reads TGCAGCGTTCCCCCCGCTAGCACAGATACGCAGTATTTT. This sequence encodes CSVPPASTDTQYF.

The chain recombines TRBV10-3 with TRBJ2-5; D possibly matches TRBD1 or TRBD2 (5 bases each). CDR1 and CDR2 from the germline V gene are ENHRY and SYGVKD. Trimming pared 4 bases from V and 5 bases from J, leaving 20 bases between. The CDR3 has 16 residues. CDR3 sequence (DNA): TGTGCCATCAGTGCTAGAGATGGGACGGTGCTTGAGACCCAGTACTTC. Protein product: CAISARDGTVLETQYF.

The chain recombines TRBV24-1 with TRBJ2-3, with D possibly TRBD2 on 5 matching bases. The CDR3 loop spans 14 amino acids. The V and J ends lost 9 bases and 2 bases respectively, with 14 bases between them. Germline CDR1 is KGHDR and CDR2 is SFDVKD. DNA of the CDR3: TGTGCCACCGAGGGTGTGGCCCCCACAGATACGCAGTATTTT. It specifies CATEGVAPTDTQYF.

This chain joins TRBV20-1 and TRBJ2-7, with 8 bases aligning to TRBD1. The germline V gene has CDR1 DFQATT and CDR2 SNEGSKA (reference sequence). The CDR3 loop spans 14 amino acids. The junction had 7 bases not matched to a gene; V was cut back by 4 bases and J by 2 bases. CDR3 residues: CSATPGQDPYEQYF. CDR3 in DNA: TGCAGTGCTACCCCGGGACAGGATCCCTACGAGCAGTACTTC.

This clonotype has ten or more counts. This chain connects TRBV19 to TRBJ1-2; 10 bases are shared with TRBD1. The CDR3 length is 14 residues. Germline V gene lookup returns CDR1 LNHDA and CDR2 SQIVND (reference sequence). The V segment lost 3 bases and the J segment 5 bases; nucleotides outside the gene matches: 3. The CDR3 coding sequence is TGTGCCAGTAGTATCGGGACAGGGGAATATGGCTACACCTTC. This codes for CASSIGTGEYGYTF. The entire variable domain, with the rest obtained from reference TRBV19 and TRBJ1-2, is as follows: DGGITQSPKYLFRKEGQNVTLSCEQNLNHDAMYWYRQDPGQGLRLIYYSQIVNDFQKGDIAEGYSVSREKKESFPLTVTSAQKNPTAFYLCASSIGTGEYGYTFGSGTRLTVV.

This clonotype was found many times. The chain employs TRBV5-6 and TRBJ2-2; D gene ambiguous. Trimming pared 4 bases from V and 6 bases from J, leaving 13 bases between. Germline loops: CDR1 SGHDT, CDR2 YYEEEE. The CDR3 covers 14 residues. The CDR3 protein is CASSPVWVSGELFF. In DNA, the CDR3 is TGTGCCAGCAGCCCAGTTTGGGTATCCGGGGAGCTGTTTTTT.

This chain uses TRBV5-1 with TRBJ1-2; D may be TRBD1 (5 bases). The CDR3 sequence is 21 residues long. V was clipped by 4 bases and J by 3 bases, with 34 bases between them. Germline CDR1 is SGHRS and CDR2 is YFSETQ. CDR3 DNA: TGCGCCAGCAGCCCGGGACTGACCGGGGAGCTGTTTCCAGGGTCAGACTATGGCTACACCTTC. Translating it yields CASSPGLTGELFPGSDYGYTF.

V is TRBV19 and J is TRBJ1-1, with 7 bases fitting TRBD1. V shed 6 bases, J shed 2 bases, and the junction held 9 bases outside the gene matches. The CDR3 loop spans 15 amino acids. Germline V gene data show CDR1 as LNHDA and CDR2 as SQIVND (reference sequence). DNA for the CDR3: TGTGCCAGTAGCAAACAGTACAGGGGAAACACTGAAGCTTTCTTT. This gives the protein CASSKQYRGNTEAFF.

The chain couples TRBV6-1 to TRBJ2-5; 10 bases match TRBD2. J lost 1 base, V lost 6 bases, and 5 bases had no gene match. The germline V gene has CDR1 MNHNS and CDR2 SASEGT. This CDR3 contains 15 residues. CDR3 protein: CASRPGLATQETQYF. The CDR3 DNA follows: TGTGCCAGCAGGCCGGGACTAGCGACCCAAGAGACCCAGTACTTC.

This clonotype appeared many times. The CDR3 sequence is CASSEGTVTNQPQHF. The CDR3 region has the DNA TGTGCCAGCAGTGAAGGCACAGTGACTAATCAGCCCCAGCATTTT. The chain combines TRBV6-1 with TRBJ1-5; D gene unclear. Germline V CDR1 and CDR2: MNHNS, SASEGT. Trimming took 1 base from V and 4 from J, leaving 11 bases between them. The CDR3 contains 15 residues.

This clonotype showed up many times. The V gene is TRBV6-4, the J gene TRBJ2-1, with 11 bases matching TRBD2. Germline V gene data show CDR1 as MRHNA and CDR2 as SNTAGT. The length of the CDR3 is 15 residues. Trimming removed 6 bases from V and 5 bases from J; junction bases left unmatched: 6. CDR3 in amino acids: CASSPLAGGNNEQFF. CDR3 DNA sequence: TGTGCCAGCAGCCCCTTAGCGGGAGGGAACAATGAGCAGTTCTTC.

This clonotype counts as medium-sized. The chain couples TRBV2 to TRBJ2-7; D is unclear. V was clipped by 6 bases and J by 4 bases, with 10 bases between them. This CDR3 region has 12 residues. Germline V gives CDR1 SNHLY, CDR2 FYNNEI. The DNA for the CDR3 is TGTGCCAGCAGAGACGACACATACGAGCAGTACTTC. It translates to CASRDDTYEQYF. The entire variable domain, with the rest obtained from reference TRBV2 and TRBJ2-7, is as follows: EPEVTQTPSHQVTQMGQEVILRCVPISNHLYFYWYRQILGQKVEFLVSFYNNEISEKSEIFDDQFSVERPDGSNFTLKIRSTKLEDSAMYFCASRDDTYEQYFGPGTRLTVT.

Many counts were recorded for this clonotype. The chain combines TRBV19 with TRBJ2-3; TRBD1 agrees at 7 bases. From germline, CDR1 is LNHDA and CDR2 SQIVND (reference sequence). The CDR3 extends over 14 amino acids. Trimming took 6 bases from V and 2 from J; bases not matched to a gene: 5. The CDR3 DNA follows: TGTGCCAGTAGCCAGGGGGTCGACACAGATACGCAGTATTTT. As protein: CASSQGVDTDTQYF.